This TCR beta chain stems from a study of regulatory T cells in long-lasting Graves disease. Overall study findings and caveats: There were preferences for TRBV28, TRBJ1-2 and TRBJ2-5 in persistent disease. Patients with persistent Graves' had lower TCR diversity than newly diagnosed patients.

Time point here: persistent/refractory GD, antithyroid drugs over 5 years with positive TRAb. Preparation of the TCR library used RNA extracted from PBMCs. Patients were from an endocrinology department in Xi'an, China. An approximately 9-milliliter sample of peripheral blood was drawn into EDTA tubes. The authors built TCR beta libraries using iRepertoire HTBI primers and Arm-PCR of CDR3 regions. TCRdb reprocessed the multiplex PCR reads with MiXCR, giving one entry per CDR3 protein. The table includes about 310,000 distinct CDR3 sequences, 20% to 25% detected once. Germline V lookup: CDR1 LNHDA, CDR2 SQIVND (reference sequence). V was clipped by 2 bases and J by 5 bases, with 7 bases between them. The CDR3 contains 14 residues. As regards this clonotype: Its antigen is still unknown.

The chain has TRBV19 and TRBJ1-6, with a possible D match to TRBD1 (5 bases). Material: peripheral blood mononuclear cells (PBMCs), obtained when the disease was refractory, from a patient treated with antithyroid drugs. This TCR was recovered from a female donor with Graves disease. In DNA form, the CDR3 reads TGTGCCAGTAGTATACGGGACCATAATTCACCCCTCCACTTT. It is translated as CASSIRDHNSPLHF. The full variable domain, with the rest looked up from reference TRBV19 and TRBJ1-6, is DGGITQSPKYLFRKEGQNVTLSCEQNLNHDAMYWYRQDPGQGLRLIYYSQIVNDFQKGDIAEGYSVSREKKESFPLTVTSAQKNPTAFYLCASSIRDHNSPLHFGNGTRLTVT.